What follows are 24 T cell receptor beta chains derived from one specimen sequenced in a study of radiotherapy plus CTLA-4 blockade in lung cancer. Only in-frame clones appear in the TCRdb table, and some are missing; sequencing was by immunoSEQ multiplex PCR. The sample records around 82,000 clones, around 87% being singletons. This sample comprised peripheral blood, obtained from a patient treated with radiotherapy plus ipilimumab. All receptors come from a human donor with non-small cell lung cancer that progressed on radiotherapy plus ipilimumab.

The chain uses TRBV6-6 and TRBJ2-1; 8 bases agree with TRBD2. CDR1 and CDR2 (germline): MNHNY, SVGAGI (reference sequence). The CDR3 is 14 amino acids. With V trimmed by 8 bases and J by 7 bases, 10 bases remained unmatched. For the CDR3, the DNA is TGTGCCAGCTCCACGGGAGGGCCAGGGAATGAGCAGTTCTTC. This codes for CASSTGGPGNEQFF.

As for this clone: Within the sample, other DNA sequences also encode this same CDR3. The genes are TRBV2 and TRBJ1-4; D not resolved. The V gene lost 6 bases and the J gene lost 10 bases, with 9 bases spanning the gap. The germline gives CDR1 SNHLY, CDR2 FYNNEI. This CDR3 region has 11 residues. CDR3 sequence (DNA): TGTGCCAGCAGGGAACAGTCAAAACTGTTTTTT. This sequence encodes CASREQSKLFF. The full variable domain, completed using reference TRBV2 and TRBJ1-4, is EPEVTQTPSHQVTQMGQEVILRCVPISNHLYFYWYRQILGQKVEFLVSFYNNEISEKSEIFDDQFSVERPDGSNFTLKIRSTKLEDSAMYFCASREQSKLFFGSGTQLSVL.

This chain connects TRBV30 to TRBJ1-2, with D hard to call. The CDR3 runs to 13 residues. Per the germline V gene, CDR1 is GTSNPN and CDR2 is SVGIG (reference sequence). The ends were cut back, 0 bases at V and 4 bases at J, with 9 bases in the middle. The CDR3 DNA sequence: TGTGCCTGGAGTGTCGGAGTCCTCTATGGCTACACCTTC. Encoded protein: CAWSVGVLYGYTF.

V gene TRBV7-2 combines with J gene TRBJ1-3; D might be TRBD1 (6 bases). Looked up from germline, CDR1 is SGHTA and CDR2 is FQGNSA. Trimming took off 5 bases at V and 2 bases at J, with 16 bases between the two ends. CDR3 length: 16 amino acids. CDR3 sequence (DNA): TGTGCCAGCAGCCCCGGGGGGGCAGGGCCTGGAAACACCATATATTTT. Encoded protein: CASSPGGAGPGNTIYF.

The CDR3 loop is CASSSTAGTTFFQYF. CDR3 in DNA: TGTGCCAGCAGTTCGACGGCCGGGACTACCTTCTTCCAGTACTTC. The chain uses TRBV6-5 and TRBJ2-4, with TRBD2 matching over 7 bases. The V and J ends lost 4 bases and 13 bases, in that order; junction bases with no gene match: 16. Germline lookup yields CDR1 MNHEY and CDR2 SVGAGI. The CDR3 is 15 residues long.

The chain is built from TRBV5-1 and TRBJ2-3; TRBD1 matches 11 bases. Trimming at V came to 3 bases and at J to 5 bases, leaving 5 bases not matched to a gene. In germline, CDR1 is SGHRS, CDR2 YFSETQ. The CDR3 covers 15 residues. The CDR3 here is CASSSGQGAGDTQYF. The CDR3 coding sequence is TGCGCCAGCAGCTCAGGACAGGGGGCTGGAGATACGCAGTATTTT.

This sequence joins TRBV5-5 and TRBJ2-7; D perhaps matches TRBD2 (6 bases). There are 15 residues in the CDR3. The germline CDR1 and CDR2 sequences are SGHKS and YYEKEE (reference sequence). Trimming stripped 4 bases from V and 6 bases from J, with 20 bases between. The DNA of the CDR3 is TGTGCCAGCAGCCCGGGTATTGGAGGGATTATCGAGCAGTACTTC. Encoded protein: CASSPGIGGIIEQYF.

CDR3 DNA sequence: TGTGCCAGCAGCCGAAACTCTAACTATGGCTACACCTTC. Protein product: CASSRNSNYGYTF. The chain joins TRBV7-2 to TRBJ1-2; D is ambiguous. Germline-derived CDR1 and CDR2 are SGHTA and FQGNSA. Trimming stripped 5 bases from V and 0 bases from J, with 7 bases between. The CDR3 covers 13 residues.

The chain couples TRBV5-1 to TRBJ2-7, with 12 positions matching TRBD1. The junction had 6 bases not matched to a gene; V was cut back by 1 base and J by 7 bases. The CDR3 totals 15 residues. Germline CDR1 SGHRS, CDR2 YFSETQ. The CDR3 loop is CASSLLGTGGGEQYF. The CDR3 DNA reads as TGCGCCAGCAGCTTGTTAGGGACAGGGGGCGGGGAGCAGTACTTC.

V and J are TRBV10-3 and TRBJ2-7; TRBD2 aligns across 9 bases. Germline CDR1 and CDR2: ENHRY and SYGVKD. V was clipped by 10 bases and J by 5 bases; unmatched bases: 12. The CDR3 is made up of 14 amino acids. CDR3 in DNA: TGTGCCACGCGGGGGGGACACTCCTTGGACGAGCAGTACTTC. It translates to CATRGGHSLDEQYF.

The V gene is TRBV4-1, the J gene TRBJ2-1; a possible D gene is TRBD2 (6 bases). This CDR3 contains 11 residues. V gave up 4 bases and J gave up 10 bases, with 8 bases separating them. Germline CDR1 MGHRA, CDR2 YSYEKL. The CDR3 region has the DNA TGCGCCAGCAGCCTTGGGGGGGAGCAGTTCTTC. Its protein product is CASSLGGEQFF.

This rearrangement joins TRBV7-2 to TRBJ1-3; TRBD1 aligns across 8 bases. CDR3 length: 14 amino acids. The ends lost 1 base at V and 5 bases at J; junction bases unmatched: 1. Germline loops: CDR1 SGHTA, CDR2 FQGNSA. The chain's CDR3 is CASSLGTGRNTIYF. The CDR3 DNA follows: TGTGCCAGCAGCTTAGGGACAGGGCGAAACACCATATATTTT.

The gene calls are TRBV9 and TRBJ2-7; no reliable D call. The CDR3 has 14 amino acids. Germline lookup yields CDR1 SGDLS and CDR2 YYNGEE. Trimming took off 0 bases at V and 6 bases at J, with 13 bases between the two ends. This chain's CDR3 is CASSVEGVGPEQYF. CDR3 sequence (DNA): TGTGCCAGCAGCGTAGAAGGCGTAGGGCCCGAGCAGTACTTC.

This clone was counted a few times. This chain links TRBV12-5 with TRBJ2-6; either TRBD1 or TRBD2 may supply D (6 bases each). This CDR3 has 16 amino acids. V shed 7 bases and J shed 2 bases, with 15 bases lying between them. Germline V gene sequence: CDR1 LGHNT, CDR2 FRNRAP. The CDR3 DNA reads as TGTGCTAGTGCCTCCAAGGGGGGCACTGGGGCCAACGTCCTGACTTTC. Amino acids: CASASKGGTGANVLTF.

In DNA, the CDR3 is TGTGCCAGCAGTGAGCGGACAGGGGGCTCTGGAAACACCATATATTTT. Amino acids: CASSERTGGSGNTIYF. The chain has TRBV2 and TRBJ1-3, with 10 positions matching TRBD1. Germline CDR1 reads SNHLY; CDR2 reads FYNNEI. J was trimmed by 0 bases and V by 3 bases; bases with no gene match: 2. The CDR3 loop spans 16 amino acids.

The chain recombines TRBV4-3 with TRBJ2-7; D remains unclear. The V and J ends lost 0 bases and 3 bases respectively, with 9 bases between them. Germline lookup yields CDR1 LGHNA and CDR2 YSLEER. The CDR3 is 14 amino acids. The CDR3 sequence: CASSQDRYSYEQYF. In DNA form, the CDR3 reads TGCGCCAGCAGCCAAGATCGATACAGCTACGAGCAGTACTTC.

This rearrangement joins TRBV18 to TRBJ1-4, with D maybe TRBD1 (5 bases). The CDR3 is 16 residues long. Germline lookup yields CDR1 KGHSH and CDR2 LQKENI. With 3 bases removed from V and 8 bases from J, the gap between germline ends came to 19 bases. DNA of the CDR3: TGTGCCAGCTCACCTCTTAACCGGGGACGTGGGGAAAAACTGTTTTTT. Translating it yields CASSPLNRGRGEKLFF.

The chain is built from TRBV9 and TRBJ2-2; D is ambiguous. Germline V gene lookup returns CDR1 SGDLS and CDR2 YYNGEE. CDR3 length: 15 residues. Trimming removed 0 bases from V and 0 bases from J, with 6 bases in between. The CDR3: CASSVGRANTGELFF. DNA for the CDR3: TGTGCCAGCAGCGTAGGACGGGCGAACACCGGGGAGCTGTTTTTT. The full variable domain, its missing parts supplied by reference TRBV9 and TRBJ2-2, is DSGVTQTPKHLITATGQRVTLRCSPRSGDLSVYWYQQSLDQGLQFLIQYYNGEERAKGNILERFSAQQFPDLHSELNLSSLELGDSALYFCASSVGRANTGELFFGEGSRLTVL.

The CDR3 DNA sequence: TGTGCCAGCAGTGGACAGGGGTTCCCTGAAGCTTTCTTT. Its translation is CASSGQGFPEAFF. The rearrangement uses TRBV6-6 and TRBJ1-1, with 9 bases matching TRBD1. Germline CDR1 MNHNY, CDR2 SVGAGI (reference sequence). The CDR3 extends over 13 amino acids. V shed 5 bases and J 6 bases; nucleotides not matched to a gene: 4.

CDR3 bases: TGCGCCAGCAGCCCTAAAGGGAGGGGGGCTGGGGCCAACGTCCTGACTTTC. Amino acid sequence: CASSPKGRGAGANVLTF. The chain carries TRBV4-3 and TRBJ2-6, with D tentatively TRBD2 (7 bases). From germline, CDR1 is LGHNA and CDR2 YSLEER. This CDR3 has 17 residues. Trimming took 4 bases from V and 2 from J, leaving 15 bases between them.

The CDR3 is CASGSDPLAGAYNEQFF. The CDR3 DNA reads TGTGCTAGTGGTTCAGACCCGCTAGCGGGAGCCTACAATGAGCAGTTCTTC. The chain couples TRBV12-5 to TRBJ2-1, with 10 bases that match TRBD2. The CDR3 totals 17 residues. CDR1 is LGHNT, CDR2 FRNRAP, per germline. J was trimmed by 2 bases and V by 4 bases; bases with no gene match: 8. Full variable domain (missing parts from reference TRBV12-5 and TRBJ2-1): DARVTQTPRHKVTEMGQEVTMRCQPILGHNTVFWYRQTMMQGLELLAYFRNRAPLDDSGMPKDRFSAEMPDATLATLKIQPSEPRDSAVYFCASGSDPLAGAYNEQFFGPGTRLTVL.

This clone was detected once. V is TRBV5-4 and J is TRBJ1-2; 9 bases align to TRBD1. V was clipped by 0 bases and J by 6 bases; unmatched bases: 6. Germline loops: CDR1 SGHNT, CDR2 YYREEE (reference sequence). This CDR3 contains 15 residues. CDR3 DNA sequence: TGTGCCAGCAGCTTGGCTCCCGACAGGGGGAATGGCTACACCTTC. This translates into CASSLAPDRGNGYTF.

A few counts support this clone. V gene TRBV14 combines with J gene TRBJ1-6, with D maybe TRBD1 (6 bases). Germline values: CDR1 SGHDN, CDR2 FVKESK. The V end lost 4 bases, the J end lost 5 bases, and 9 bases lay between the germline ends. The CDR3 loop spans 14 amino acids. For the CDR3, the DNA is TGTGCCAGCAGCCTGCAGGGGAATAATTCACCCCTCCACTTT. As protein: CASSLQGNNSPLHF. The whole variable domain, remainder taken from reference TRBV14 and TRBJ1-6, is EAGVTQFPSHSVIEKGQTVTLRCDPISGHDNLYWYRRVMGKEIKFLLHFVKESKQDESGMPNNRFLAERTGGTYSTLKVQPAELEDSGVYFCASSLQGNNSPLHFGNGTRLTVT.

This clone has just one count. The chain uses TRBV6-5 and TRBJ2-3; D ambiguous. CDR1 is MNHEY, CDR2 SVGAGI, per germline. This CDR3 has 12 residues. Trimming left V 8 bases short and J 0 bases short, with 6 bases between. The CDR3, as DNA: TGTGCCAGCTCGGTAAGCACAGATACGCAGTATTTT. Translated, it gives CASSVSTDTQYF.